The 22 T cell receptor beta chains below were found in one sample sequenced in a study of blood T cell repertoires in COVID-19. Only in-frame clones appear in the TCRdb table, and some are missing; sequencing was by immunoSEQ multiplex PCR. The sample carries around 70,000 clones, 85% to 90% recorded once. The sequenced sample consisted of peripheral blood. The receptors here all came from a woman older than 75 with active or convalescent COVID-19.

The rearrangement joins TRBV3-1 (or the pseudogene TRBV3-2) to TRBJ2-2, with 8 nucleotides matching TRBD2. The CDR3 is 18 amino acids. CDR1 and CDR2 (germline): LGHDT, YNNKEL (reference sequence). After removal of 4 bases from V and 0 bases from J, the junction contained 10 bases not matched to a gene. In nucleotides, the CDR3 is TGTGCCAGCAGCCTCCGAACAGCGGGGGCTTCGAACACCGGGGAGCTGTTTTTT. Translated: CASSLRTAGASNTGELFF.

The chain couples TRBV6-2 or TRBV6-3 to TRBJ2-2, with 12 bases lining up with TRBD2. J lost 7 bases, V lost 6 bases, and 6 bases had no gene match. The V gene's germline CDR1 is MNHEY and CDR2 SVGEGT. The CDR3 sequence is 15 residues long. The CDR3, as DNA: TGTGCCAGCAGCCGGACTAGCGGGGAATACGGGGAGCTGTTTTTT. The encoded protein is CASSRTSGEYGELFF.

The rearrangement links TRBV30 to TRBJ1-1, with no clear D. The CDR3 covers 15 residues. With 5 bases removed from V and 1 base from J, the gap between germline ends came to 17 bases. Germline V gives CDR1 GTSNPN, CDR2 SVGIG (reference sequence). CDR3 sequence: CAWGVVRGGNTEAFF. The CDR3 coding sequence is TGTGCCTGGGGAGTTGTGCGCGGAGGGAACACTGAAGCTTTCTTT.

The chain uses TRBV10-2 and TRBJ1-6; D possibly corresponds to TRBD1 (5 bases). There are 13 residues in the CDR3. Germline CDR1 reads WSHSY; CDR2 reads SAAADI. Trimming left V 9 bases short and J 9 bases short, with 15 bases between. The CDR3 sequence: CASNRLLPSPLHF. The CDR3 coding sequence is TGCGCCAGTAACAGGTTGCTCCCTTCACCCCTCCACTTT.

The gene calls are TRBV9 and TRBJ2-5, with 7 positions matching TRBD2. Germline loops: CDR1 SGDLS, CDR2 YYNGEE. The J segment lost 3 bases and the V segment lost 3 bases, leaving 17 bases of the junction unmatched. The CDR3 runs to 18 residues. The CDR3 DNA reads TGTGCCAGCAGCGCTCTGTGGTGCTTTGCGGGGAGGGAAGAGACCCAGTACTTC. Protein product: CASSALWCFAGREETQYF. Drawing the rest from reference TRBV9 and TRBJ2-5, the complete variable domain is DSGVTQTPKHLITATGQRVTLRCSPRSGDLSVYWYQQSLDQGLQFLIQYYNGEERAKGNILERFSAQQFPDLHSELNLSSLELGDSALYFCASSALWCFAGREETQYFGPGTRLLVL.

J is TRBJ1-2 and V is TRBV12-3 or TRBV12-4, with 8 bases aligning to TRBD1. Trimming took 6 bases from V and 6 from J; bases not matched to a gene: 6. This CDR3 region has 13 residues. CDR3 in DNA: TGTGCCAGCAGACCGGACAGGGACAATGGCTACACCTTC. Translated: CASRPDRDNGYTF.

This chain joins TRBV5-4 and TRBJ2-4; 7 bases match TRBD1. This CDR3 comprises 14 residues. V lost 0 bases and J lost 9; bases outside the gene matches: 6. Germline lookup yields CDR1 SGHNT and CDR2 YYREEE (reference sequence). The CDR3 spells CASSLDRGDSIQYF. CDR3 bases: TGTGCCAGCAGCTTGGACAGGGGTGATTCCATTCAGTACTTC.

A single count supports this clone. This chain joins TRBV7-2 and TRBJ2-1, with 9 bases fitting TRBD2. The ends lost 3 bases at V and 8 bases at J; junction bases unmatched: 14. CDR1 is SGHTA, CDR2 FQGNSA, per germline. This CDR3 is 17 amino acids long. The CDR3 reads CASSLTTSGHSPDEQFF. The CDR3 DNA sequence: TGTGCCAGCAGCTTGACGACTAGCGGACACTCTCCCGATGAGCAGTTCTTC.

The chain is built from TRBV7-2 and TRBJ2-1; no reliable D call. The CDR3 covers 13 residues. V shed 1 base and J shed 6 bases, with 7 bases lying between them. CDR1 and CDR2 from the germline V gene are SGHTA and FQGNSA. The CDR3 spells CASSLGWANEQFF. The CDR3 coding sequence is TGTGCCAGCAGCTTAGGATGGGCCAATGAGCAGTTCTTC.

This clone appeared a single time. The V gene is TRBV19, the J gene TRBJ2-1, with TRBD2 identical over 8 bases. Germline CDR1 LNHDA, CDR2 SQIVND (reference sequence). The CDR3 spans 16 residues. Germline trimming cut 5 bases from V and 3 bases from J; bases unmatched to any gene: 9. This CDR3 is CASSVPPSGFYNEQFF. DNA of the CDR3: TGTGCCAGTAGTGTCCCCCCTAGCGGGTTCTACAATGAGCAGTTCTTC. Supplemented by reference TRBV19 and TRBJ2-1, the full variable domain reads DGGITQSPKYLFRKEGQNVTLSCEQNLNHDAMYWYRQDPGQGLRLIYYSQIVNDFQKGDIAEGYSVSREKKESFPLTVTSAQKNPTAFYLCASSVPPSGFYNEQFFGPGTRLTVL.

V and J are TRBV11-2 and TRBJ2-7; 8 nucleotides match TRBD1. The CDR3 has 16 amino acids. The V gene's germline CDR1 is SGHAT and CDR2 FQNNGV. The V segment lost 1 base and the J segment 2 bases; nucleotides outside the gene matches: 7. In nucleotides, the CDR3 is TGTGCCAGCAGCTTAGGACCCCCGACAGGGGCCTACGAGCAGTACTTC. Translating it yields CASSLGPPTGAYEQYF.

The chain carries TRBV21-1 and TRBJ1-2; the DNA was not used to check the table's D call, TRBD1. TRBV21-1 counts as a pseudogene. This CDR3 has 15 amino acids. This CDR3 reads CASSKVHRRWDGYTF. The CDR3 DNA reads TGTGCCAGCAGCAAAGTACACAGGCGGTGGGATGGCTACACCTTC.

V gene TRBV7-2 combines with J gene TRBJ1-2, with unresolved D. There are 13 residues in the CDR3. V was pared by 4 bases and J by 8 bases, with 14 bases between. CDR1 is SGHTA and CDR2 is FQGNSA in the germline V gene. The CDR3 region has the DNA TGTGCCAGCAGCTCTTTGTCTGAGGAGGGCTACACCTTC. Its translation: CASSSLSEEGYTF.

The chain is built from TRBV7-9 and TRBJ2-2, with TRBD1 matching 9 bases. Germline CDR1 is SEHNR and CDR2 is FQNEAQ (reference sequence). This CDR3 is 15 amino acids long. The ends lost 3 bases at V and 4 bases at J; junction bases unmatched: 3. The CDR3 region has the DNA TGTGCCAGCAGCTTGGGGACAGGGAGCACCGGGGAGCTGTTTTTT. It yields the protein CASSLGTGSTGELFF.

The V and J genes are TRBV5-6 and TRBJ1-1, with 9 bases that match TRBD1. The CDR3 runs to 14 residues. The trim removed 3 bases at V and 3 bases at J, leaving 3 bases unmatched. The germline V gene has CDR1 SGHDT and CDR2 YYEEEE. The CDR3 sequence: CASSWTGVDTEAFF. For the CDR3, the DNA is TGTGCCAGCAGCTGGACAGGGGTGGACACTGAAGCTTTCTTT.

This clone occurred once. V gene TRBV7-2 combines with J gene TRBJ1-3; TRBD1 matches at 11 bases. The length of the CDR3 is 17 residues. Per the germline V gene, CDR1 is SGHTA and CDR2 is FQGNSA. After removal of 2 bases from V and 4 bases from J, the junction contained 7 bases not matched to a gene. The CDR3 loop reads CASSLPGQGASGNTIYF. CDR3 sequence (DNA): TGTGCCAGCAGCTTACCCGGACAGGGGGCATCAGGAAACACCATATATTTT.

CDR3 sequence: CASSPGQGGWKGYTF. The CDR3 coding sequence is TGTGCCAGCAGTCCTGGACAGGGGGGCTGGAAAGGCTACACCTTC. This rearrangement joins TRBV27 to TRBJ1-2, with 10 nucleotides matching TRBD1. The V segment lost 5 bases and the J segment 8 bases; nucleotides outside the gene matches: 11. CDR3 length: 15 amino acids. In germline, CDR1 is MNHEY, CDR2 SMNVEV (reference sequence).

The V call is TRBV19, the J call TRBJ2-3; 10 bases agree with TRBD2. Germline V CDR1 and CDR2: LNHDA, SQIVND (reference sequence). Losses at the gene ends were 4 bases for V and 2 bases for J; bases not matched to a gene: 6. There are 16 residues in the CDR3. CDR3 nucleotides: TGTGCCAGTAGTAGAATTAGCGGGGGGCACACAGATACGCAGTATTTT. As protein: CASSRISGGHTDTQYF.

The CDR3 protein is CASSPLAGATEQFF. As DNA, the CDR3 is TGTGCCAGCAGCCCGCTCGCGGGGGCAACTGAGCAGTTCTTC. The chain joins TRBV11-3 to TRBJ2-1; D is perhaps TRBD2 (7 bases). V was clipped by 5 bases and J by 9 bases, with 17 bases between them. CDR3 length: 14 amino acids. CDR1 and CDR2 from the germline V gene are SGHNT and YENEEA.

This clone appeared a single time. The chain joins TRBV7-7 to TRBJ2-2; 10 nucleotides match TRBD2. The CDR3 runs to 14 residues. Germline V gene sequence: CDR1 SSHAT, CDR2 FNYEAQ (reference sequence). The V gene end was trimmed by 6 bases and the J gene end by 6 bases; junction bases not matched to a gene: 4. The CDR3 coding sequence is TGTGCCAGCAGACCGACTAGCGGGCCCGGGGAGCTGTTTTTT. It specifies CASRPTSGPGELFF.

The chain joins TRBV6-5 to TRBJ2-7; 7 nucleotides align to TRBD1. The CDR3 is 14 residues long. Germline V gene lookup returns CDR1 MNHEY and CDR2 SVGAGI. V was pared by 6 bases and J by 1 base, with 6 bases of the junction left unmatched. CDR3 nucleotides: TGTGCCAGCAGCGCAAACAGGGGATCCTACGAGCAGTACTTC. It is translated as CASSANRGSYEQYF.

V gene TRBV6-5 combines with J gene TRBJ1-1; maybe TRBD1 (5 bases). The CDR3 contains 13 residues. Germline lookup yields CDR1 MNHEY and CDR2 SVGAGI. Trimming left V 6 bases short and J 10 bases short, with 18 bases between. CDR3 sequence reads: CASRPHGRGVAFF. The CDR3 nucleotides read TGTGCCAGCAGACCTCATGGACGGGGGGTAGCTTTCTTT.